This T cell receptor beta chain appears in the sequencing data of a study of blood T cell repertoires in COVID-19. Study at large: Nucleic acid was either cDNA or gDNA, and it came from T cells, B-cell-depleted T cells, or PBMCs.

The CDR3 covers 14 residues. CDR1 SGHKS and CDR2 YYEKEE come from the germline V gene (reference sequence). Trimming shortened V by 1 base and J by 7 bases, and 11 bases separated the two germline ends. Using immunoSEQ multiplex PCR, the repertoire was profiled, and TCRdb retains in-frame clones only, with some absent. The sample contains approximately 120,000 clones, around 78% of which appear only once. The sequenced material came from peripheral blood. V and J are TRBV5-5 and TRBJ1-4; the D gene is possibly TRBD1 (6 bases). The source of this sequence is a human donor in a cohort sampled during active COVID-19. In DNA form, the CDR3 reads TGTGCCAGCAGCTTGCGAGGGGGAAGTGAAAAACTGTTTTTT. Amino acids: CASSLRGGSEKLFF.